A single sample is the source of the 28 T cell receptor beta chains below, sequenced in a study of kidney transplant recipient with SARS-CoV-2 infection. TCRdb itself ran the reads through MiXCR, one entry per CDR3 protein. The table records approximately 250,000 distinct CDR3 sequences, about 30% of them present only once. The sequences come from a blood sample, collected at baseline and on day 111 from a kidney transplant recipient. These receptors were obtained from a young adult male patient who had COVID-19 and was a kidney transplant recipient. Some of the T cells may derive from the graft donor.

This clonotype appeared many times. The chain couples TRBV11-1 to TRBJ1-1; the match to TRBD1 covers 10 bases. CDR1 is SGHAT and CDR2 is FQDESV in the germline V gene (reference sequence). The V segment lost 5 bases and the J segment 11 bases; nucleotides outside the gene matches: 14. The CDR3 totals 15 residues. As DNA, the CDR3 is TGTGCCAGCAGCCGGATTTCCGACAGGGGGCTGACGGCTTTCTTT. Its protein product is CASSRISDRGLTAFF.

This chain's CDR3 is CASSLLDHEGKTYGYTF. The CDR3 region has the DNA TGTGCCAGCAGCTTGTTGGATCACGAGGGAAAGACCTATGGCTACACCTTC. This chain links TRBV7-1 with TRBJ1-2; D is unclear. TRBV7-1 is placed among ORFs of uncertain function. Trimming stripped 4 bases from V and 4 bases from J, with 22 bases between. The CDR3 covers 17 residues.

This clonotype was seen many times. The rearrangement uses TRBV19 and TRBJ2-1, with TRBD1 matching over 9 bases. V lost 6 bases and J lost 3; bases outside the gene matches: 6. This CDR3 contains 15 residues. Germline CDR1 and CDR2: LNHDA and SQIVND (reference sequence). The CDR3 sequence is CASSPRDRVYNEQFF. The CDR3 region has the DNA TGTGCCAGTAGCCCTCGGGACAGGGTCTACAATGAGCAGTTCTTC.

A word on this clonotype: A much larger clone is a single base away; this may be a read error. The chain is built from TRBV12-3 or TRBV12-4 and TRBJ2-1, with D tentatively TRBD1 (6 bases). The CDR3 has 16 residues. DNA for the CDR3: TGTGCCAGCAGTTTAGGGACAGCGGCCTTCTACAGTGAGCAGTTCTTC. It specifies CASSLGTAAFYSEQFF.

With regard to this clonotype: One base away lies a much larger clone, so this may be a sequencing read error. CDR3 DNA: TGTGCCAGCAGTTCACCGGGACAGGGGGCCCCAATCGACACCTTC. This gives the protein CASSSPGQGAPIDTF. The chain has TRBV28 and TRBJ1-2, with 12 bases that match TRBD1. CDR1 is MDHEN and CDR2 is SYDVKM in the germline V gene. V shed 4 bases, J shed 12 bases, and the junction held 12 bases outside the gene matches. The CDR3 extends over 15 amino acids.

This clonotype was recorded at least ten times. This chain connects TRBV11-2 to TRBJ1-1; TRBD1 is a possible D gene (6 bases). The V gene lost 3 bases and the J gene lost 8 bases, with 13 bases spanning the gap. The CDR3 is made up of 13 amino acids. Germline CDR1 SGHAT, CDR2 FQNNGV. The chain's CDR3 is CASSFLHGGEAFF. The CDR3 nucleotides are TGTGCCAGCAGCTTCTTGCACGGGGGCGAAGCTTTCTTT.

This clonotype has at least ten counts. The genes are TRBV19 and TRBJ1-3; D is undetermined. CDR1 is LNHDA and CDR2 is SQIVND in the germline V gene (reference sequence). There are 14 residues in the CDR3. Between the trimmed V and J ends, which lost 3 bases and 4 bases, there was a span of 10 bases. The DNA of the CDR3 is TGTGCCAGTAGTATCCGGGGTTTCGGAAACACCATATATTTT. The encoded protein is CASSIRGFGNTIYF.

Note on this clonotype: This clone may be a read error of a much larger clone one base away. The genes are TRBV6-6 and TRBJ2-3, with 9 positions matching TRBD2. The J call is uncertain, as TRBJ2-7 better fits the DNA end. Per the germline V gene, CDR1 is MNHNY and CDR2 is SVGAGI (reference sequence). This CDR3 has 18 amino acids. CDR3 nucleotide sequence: TGTGCCAGCAGTTGGCTTGGGGGAGCGGGAGGCAGGGTCTACGAGCAGTACTTC. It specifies CASSWLGGAGGRVYEQYF.

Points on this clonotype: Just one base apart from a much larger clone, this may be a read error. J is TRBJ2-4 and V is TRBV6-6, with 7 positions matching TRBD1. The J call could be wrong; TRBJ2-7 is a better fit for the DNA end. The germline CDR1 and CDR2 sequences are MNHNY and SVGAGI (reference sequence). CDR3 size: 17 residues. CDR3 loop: CASRGPSWTGSSYEQYF. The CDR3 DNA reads TGTGCCAGCCGAGGGCCCTCCTGGACAGGAAGCTCCTACGAGCAGTACTTC.

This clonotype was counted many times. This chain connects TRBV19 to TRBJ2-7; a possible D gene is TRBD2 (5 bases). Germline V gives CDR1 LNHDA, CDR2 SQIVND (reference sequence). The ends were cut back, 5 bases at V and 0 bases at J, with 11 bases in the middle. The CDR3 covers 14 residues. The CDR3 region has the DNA TGTGCCAGTAGTCACGGTGGGAGCTCCTACGAGCAGTACTTC. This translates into CASSHGGSSYEQYF.

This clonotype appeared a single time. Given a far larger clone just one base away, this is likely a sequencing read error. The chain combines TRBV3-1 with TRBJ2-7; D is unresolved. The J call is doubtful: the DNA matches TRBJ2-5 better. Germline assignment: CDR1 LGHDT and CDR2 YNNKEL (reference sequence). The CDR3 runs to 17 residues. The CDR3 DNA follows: TGTGCCAACAGCCTAAGTTTTCCCATTTCTTTCTCTGAGACCCAGTACTTC. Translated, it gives CANSLSFPISFSETQYF.

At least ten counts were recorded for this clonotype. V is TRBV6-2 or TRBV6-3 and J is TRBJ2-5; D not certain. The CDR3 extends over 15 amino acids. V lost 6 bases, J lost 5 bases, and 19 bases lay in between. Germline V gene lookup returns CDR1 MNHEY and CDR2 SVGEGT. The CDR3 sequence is CASSSQTRPGETQYF. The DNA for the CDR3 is TGTGCCAGCAGCTCCCAGACTCGTCCCGGGGAGACCCAGTACTTC.

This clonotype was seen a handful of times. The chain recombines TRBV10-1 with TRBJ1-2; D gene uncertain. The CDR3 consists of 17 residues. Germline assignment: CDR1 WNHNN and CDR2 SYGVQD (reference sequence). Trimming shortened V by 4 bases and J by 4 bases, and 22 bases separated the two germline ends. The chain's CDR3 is CASSGCSRSRKTYGYTF. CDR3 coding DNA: TGCGCCAGCAGTGGCTGCTCAAGATCGCGAAAGACCTATGGCTACACCTTC.

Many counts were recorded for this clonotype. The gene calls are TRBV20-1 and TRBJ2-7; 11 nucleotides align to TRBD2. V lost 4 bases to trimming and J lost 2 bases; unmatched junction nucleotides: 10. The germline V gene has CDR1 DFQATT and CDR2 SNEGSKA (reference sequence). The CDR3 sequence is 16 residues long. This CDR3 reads CSATSSGGPSTYEQYF. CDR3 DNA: TGCAGTGCTACCTCTAGCGGGGGGCCCTCTACCTACGAGCAGTACTTC.

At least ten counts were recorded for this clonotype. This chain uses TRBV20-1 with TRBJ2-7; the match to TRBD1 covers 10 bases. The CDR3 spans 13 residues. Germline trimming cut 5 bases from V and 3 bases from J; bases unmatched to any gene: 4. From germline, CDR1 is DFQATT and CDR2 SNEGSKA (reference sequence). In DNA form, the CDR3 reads TGCAGTGCTTTAGGACAGGGGGTCTACGAGCAGTACTTC. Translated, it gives CSALGQGVYEQYF.

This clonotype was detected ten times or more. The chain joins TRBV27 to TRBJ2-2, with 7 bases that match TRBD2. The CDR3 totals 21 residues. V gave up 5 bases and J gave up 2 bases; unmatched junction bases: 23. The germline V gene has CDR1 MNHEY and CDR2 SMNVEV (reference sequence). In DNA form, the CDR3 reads TGTGCCAGCAGTCCCCATTCAAACATTATACTAGCGAACATAAACACCGGGGAGCTGTTTTTT. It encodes CASSPHSNIILANINTGELFF.

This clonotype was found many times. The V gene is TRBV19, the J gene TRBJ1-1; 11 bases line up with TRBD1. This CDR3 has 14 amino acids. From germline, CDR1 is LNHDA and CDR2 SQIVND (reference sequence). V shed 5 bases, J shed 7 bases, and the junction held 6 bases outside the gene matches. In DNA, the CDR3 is TGTGCCAGTAGTCCGGGACAGGGGGTTCGTGAAGCTTTCTTT. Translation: CASSPGQGVREAFF.

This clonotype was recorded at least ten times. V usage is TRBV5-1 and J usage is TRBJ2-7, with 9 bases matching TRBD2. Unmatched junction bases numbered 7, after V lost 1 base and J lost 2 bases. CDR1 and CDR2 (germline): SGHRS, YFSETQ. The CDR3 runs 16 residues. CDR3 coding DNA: TGCGCCAGCAGCTTGTTAAGGGCGGGAGGGCCCTACGAGCAGTACTTC. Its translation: CASSLLRAGGPYEQYF.

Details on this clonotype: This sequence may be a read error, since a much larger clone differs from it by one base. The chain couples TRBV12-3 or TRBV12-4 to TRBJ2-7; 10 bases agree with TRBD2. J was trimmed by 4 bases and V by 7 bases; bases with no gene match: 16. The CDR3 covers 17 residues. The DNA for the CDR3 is TGTGCCAGCAACCCCCCCTGGGCTAGCGGGAGACTATACGAGCAGTACTTC. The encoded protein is CASNPPWASGRLYEQYF.

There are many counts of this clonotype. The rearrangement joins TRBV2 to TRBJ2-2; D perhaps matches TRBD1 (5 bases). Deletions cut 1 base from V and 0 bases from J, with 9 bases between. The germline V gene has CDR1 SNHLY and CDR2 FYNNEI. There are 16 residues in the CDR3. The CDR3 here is CASSEDRIANTGELFF. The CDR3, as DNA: TGTGCCAGCAGTGAAGACAGGATCGCGAACACCGGGGAGCTGTTTTTT.

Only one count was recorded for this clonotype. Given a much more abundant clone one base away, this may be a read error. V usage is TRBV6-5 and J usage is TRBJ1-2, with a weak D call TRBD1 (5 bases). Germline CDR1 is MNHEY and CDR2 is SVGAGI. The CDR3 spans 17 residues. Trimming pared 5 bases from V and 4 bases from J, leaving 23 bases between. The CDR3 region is CASSDGSGGGKTYGYTF. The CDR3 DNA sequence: TGTGCCAGCAGTGATGGATCAGGTGGGGGAAAGACCTATGGCTACACCTTC.

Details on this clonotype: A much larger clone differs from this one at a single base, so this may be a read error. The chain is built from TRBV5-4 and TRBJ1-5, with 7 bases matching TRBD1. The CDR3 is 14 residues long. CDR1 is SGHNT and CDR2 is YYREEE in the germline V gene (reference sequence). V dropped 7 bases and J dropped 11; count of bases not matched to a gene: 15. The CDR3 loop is CASGEKGTADTQHF. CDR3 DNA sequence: TGTGCCAGCGGCGAGAAAGGGACAGCTGACACCCAGCATTTT.

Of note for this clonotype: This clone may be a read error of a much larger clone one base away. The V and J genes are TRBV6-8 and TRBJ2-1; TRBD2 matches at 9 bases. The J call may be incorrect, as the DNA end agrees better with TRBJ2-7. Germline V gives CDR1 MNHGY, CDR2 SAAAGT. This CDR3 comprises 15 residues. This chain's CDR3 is CASSRDAREGYKQYF. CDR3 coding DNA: TGTGCCAGCAGCAGAGACGCGCGGGAGGGCTACAAGCAGTACTTC.

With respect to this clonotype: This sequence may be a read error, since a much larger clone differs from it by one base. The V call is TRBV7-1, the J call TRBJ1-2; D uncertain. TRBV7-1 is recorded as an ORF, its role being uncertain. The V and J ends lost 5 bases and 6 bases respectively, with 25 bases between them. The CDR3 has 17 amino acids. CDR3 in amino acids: CASSRYNHEGKTHGYTF. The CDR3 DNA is TGTGCCAGCAGCCGGTACAATCACGAGGGAAAGACCCATGGCTACACCTTC.

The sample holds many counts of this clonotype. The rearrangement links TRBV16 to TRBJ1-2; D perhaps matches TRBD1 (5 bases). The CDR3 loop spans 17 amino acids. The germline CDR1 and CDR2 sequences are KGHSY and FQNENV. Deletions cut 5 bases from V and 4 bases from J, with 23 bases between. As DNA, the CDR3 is TGTGCCAGCAGCTTGACACAGGTCGTTAGAAAGACCTATGGCTACACCTTC. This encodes CASSLTQVVRKTYGYTF.

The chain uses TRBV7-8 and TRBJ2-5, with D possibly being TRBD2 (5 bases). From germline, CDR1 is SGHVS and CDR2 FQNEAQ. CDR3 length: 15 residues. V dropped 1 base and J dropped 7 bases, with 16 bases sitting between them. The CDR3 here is CASSLVETGLGTQYF. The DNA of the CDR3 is TGTGCCAGCAGCTTAGTGGAGACTGGACTCGGGACCCAGTACTTC.

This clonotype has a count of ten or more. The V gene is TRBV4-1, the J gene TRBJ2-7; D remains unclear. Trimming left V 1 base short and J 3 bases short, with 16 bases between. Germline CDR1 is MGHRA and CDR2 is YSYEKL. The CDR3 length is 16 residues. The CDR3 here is CASSQAHTLTFYEQYF. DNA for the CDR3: TGCGCCAGCAGCCAAGCCCACACGCTAACTTTCTACGAGCAGTACTTC.

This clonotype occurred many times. CDR3 in amino acids: CASSQDDPLSPLHF. The CDR3 DNA follows: TGTGCCAGCAGCCAAGATGATCCCCTTTCACCCCTCCACTTT. This chain joins TRBV3-1 and TRBJ1-6; D not certain. V was cut by 0 bases and J by 9 bases, with 9 bases left in between. Germline V lookup: CDR1 LGHDT, CDR2 YNNKEL (reference sequence). The CDR3 runs 14 residues.